These T cell receptor beta chains were read from a single sample in a study of T cell responses to AZD1222 COVID-19 vaccine. TCRdb's table, derived via immunoSEQ multiplex PCR, lists solely in-frame clones and lacks some. The profile shows around 190,000 clones, roughly 94% of them singletons. This sample comprised peripheral blood, obtained 28 days after the second AZD1222 dose. Receptors were obtained from an adult who received the AZD1222 COVID-19 vaccine. Each CDR3 is given with its conserved first and last residue. D genes are given only for firm matches. Size values are once, few and many counts, or a class for expanded clones, and some rows have none.

abundance,j_gene,d_gene,v_gene,CDR3nt,CDR3aa
.,TRBJ2-7,.,TRBV5-4,TGTGCCAGCAGCAACGCCGGACCCTACGAGCAGTACTTC,CASSNAGPYEQYF
once,TRBJ2-2,TRBD2,TRBV19,TGTGCCAGTCGGGGGGGCCCTAACACCGGGGAGCTGTTTTTT,CASRGGPNTGELFF
once,TRBJ2-1,TRBD2,TRBV28,TGTGCCAGCAGTCCGGGGGGGAGCTCCTACAATGAGCAGTTCTTC,CASSPGGSSYNEQFF
.,TRBJ2-1,TRBD1,TRBV27,TGTGCCAGCAGCCTACTCGACAGGGGGTTAGTAGAGCAGTTCTTC,CASSLLDRGLVEQFF
.,TRBJ2-7,.,TRBV10-3,TGTGCCATCGGAGGGGGGAAGGCCTCGGGATCCTACGAGCAGTACTTC,CAIGGGKASGSYEQYF
.,TRBJ2-7,.,TRBV29-1,TGCAGCGTCTCCCAGGGGACCTACGAGCAGTACTTC,CSVSQGTYEQYF
.,TRBJ2-3,.,TRBV6-2/TRBV6-3,TGTGCCAGCAGCGTGAGAGATACGCAGTATTTT,CASSVRDTQYF
.,TRBJ2-1,.,TRBV5-6,TGTGCCAGCAGCAACGACTGGGTTGGAGGCAATGAGCAGTTCTTC,CASSNDWVGGNEQFF
.,TRBJ1-1,.,TRBV29-1,TGCAGCGTGGGGTGGGGCCCAGGCACTGAAGCTTTCTTT,CSVGWGPGTEAFF
.,TRBJ1-1,.,TRBV4-1,TGCGCCAGCAGCGGCCGGGCGATACCGGACACTGAAGCTTTCTTT,CASSGRAIPDTEAFF
.,TRBJ1-1,.,TRBV25-1,TGTGCCAGCAGTGACTGGACCGGGGACACTGAAGCTTTCTTT,CASSDWTGDTEAFF
.,TRBJ1-2,.,TRBV4-3,TGCGCCAGCAGTCTTTCCCAGGAGACTAACTATGGCTACACCTTC,CASSLSQETNYGYTF
.,TRBJ1-1,.,TRBV7-3,TGTGCCAGCAGCTTCCCTCCACAGGAGGGGGCTTTCTTT,CASSFPPQEGAFF
.,TRBJ1-2,.,TRBV2,TGTGCCACCACTCCTCCAGGCGACTATGGCTACACCTTC,CATTPPGDYGYTF
.,TRBJ1-6,.,TRBV4-3,TGCGCCAGCAGCCAAAGGACCGACGATTCACCCCTCCACTTT,CASSQRTDDSPLHF
.,TRBJ1-2,.,TRBV5-5,TGTGCCAGCAGCTTGCGGGTCACCTATGGCTACACCTTC,CASSLRVTYGYTF
.,TRBJ1-2,.,TRBV7-2,TGTGCCAGCAGCCTTTCTGGGGAGGGTAACTATGGCTACACCTTC,CASSLSGEGNYGYTF
.,TRBJ2-7,.,TRBV15,TGTGCCACCAGCAGAGAGCTTTTCAGGGGCTACGAGCAGTACTTC,CATSRELFRGYEQYF
.,TRBJ1-1,.,TRBV29-1,TGCAGCGTTGAAGGAACTCGCGGGGTCGGAACTGAAGCTTTCTTT,CSVEGTRGVGTEAFF
.,TRBJ1-4,.,TRBV11-2,TGTGCCAGCAGCTTAAATAGGGTGAATGAAAAACTGTTTTTT,CASSLNRVNEKLFF
.,TRBJ1-2,.,TRBV19,TGTGCCAGTAAAAGGGAAGACTATGGCTACACCTTC,CASKREDYGYTF
.,TRBJ2-1,TRBD1,TRBV29-1,TGCAGCGTTGCAGCCCGGGACAGGTCTAGGAATGAGCAGTTCTTC,CSVAARDRSRNEQFF
.,TRBJ2-1,.,TRBV7-3,TGTGCCAGCAGCTTATTTCGGACAGACAATGAGCAGTTCTTC,CASSLFRTDNEQFF
few,TRBJ1-5,TRBD1,TRBV28,TGTGCCAGCAGTTCGACAGGGGGTGGAAGCAATCAGCCCCAGCATTTT,CASSSTGGGSNQPQHF
.,TRBJ1-2,.,TRBV7-6,TGTGCCAGCAGCTTAGGGGTGCGGGGCCCGAACTATGGCTACACCTTC,CASSLGVRGPNYGYTF
.,TRBJ1-1,TRBD1,TRBV19,TGTGCCAGTACACAGACAGGGCCCATGAACACTGAAGCTTTCTTT,CASTQTGPMNTEAFF
.,TRBJ2-7,TRBD2,TRBV6-5,TGTGCCATGAAAGCGGGACTCGGTTACGAGCAGTACTTC,CAMKAGLGYEQYF
once,TRBJ2-2,.,TRBV5-1,TGCGCCAGCAGCCCGGTGCAGGGCGGGACCGCCGGGGAGCTGTTTTTT,CASSPVQGGTAGELFF
.,TRBJ2-3,TRBD1,TRBV7-3,TGTGCCAGCAGCTCCTCCAGGGGGATGGGCACAGATACGCAGTATTTT,CASSSSRGMGTDTQYF
.,TRBJ2-2,TRBD1,TRBV30,TGTGCCTGGGGGACAGGGGATACCGGGGAGCTGTTTTTT,CAWGTGDTGELFF
.,TRBJ1-1,.,TRBV19,TGTGCCAGTATCCAGGGGATGAACACTGAAGCTTTCTTT,CASIQGMNTEAFF
.,TRBJ1-5,.,TRBV2,TGTGCCAGCAGGGTTAGCCCCGGGAGCAATCAGCCCCAGCATTTT,CASRVSPGSNQPQHF
.,TRBJ1-1,.,TRBV6-5,TGTGCCAGCAGGTACCAGGGTGGCACTGAAGCTTTCTTT,CASRYQGGTEAFF
.,TRBJ1-1,.,TRBV19,TGTGCCAGTAGTATTAACACTAAGAGAATGAACACTGAAGCTTTCTTT,CASSINTKRMNTEAFF
.,TRBJ2-7,.,TRBV3-1/TRBV3-2,TGTGCCAGCAGCCCTTGGGGATCCGAGCAGTACTTC,CASSPWGSEQYF
.,TRBJ1-1,.,TRBV21-1,TGTGCCAGCAGCAAACTAGCCCGATCGGGGGAAGCTTTCTTT,CASSKLARSGEAFF
.,TRBJ2-5,.,TRBV2,TGTGCCAGCGGCGCCTCCGGGACTGTTGAGACCCAGTACTTC,CASGASGTVETQYF
.,TRBJ2-7,.,TRBV3-1/TRBV3-2,TGTGCCAGCAGCCTCGAGTCCGGGACACTGTGCTACGAGCAGTACTTC,CASSLESGTLCYEQYF
.,TRBJ2-3,.,TRBV3-1/TRBV3-2,TGTGCCAGCCGCTGGAGAGGGGTTAGCACAGATACGCAGTATTTT,CASRWRGVSTDTQYF
.,TRBJ2-1,.,TRBV5-1,TGCGCCAGCAGCTTGGCTATCCTCAATGAGCAGTTCTTC,CASSLAILNEQFF
once,TRBJ2-1,TRBD1,TRBV6-5,TGTGCCAGCAGCCCGGACAGGGGATCCTACAATGAGCAGTTCTTC,CASSPDRGSYNEQFF
.,TRBJ1-2,TRBD1,TRBV12-3/TRBV12-4,TGTGCCAGCAATCCGACAGGGGAACAGGGCTACACCTTC,CASNPTGEQGYTF
.,TRBJ2-3,.,TRBV19,TGTGCCAGTAGTATAGATCTCGGGACCGGAGATACGCAGTATTTT,CASSIDLGTGDTQYF
.,TRBJ1-2,.,TRBV9,TGTGCCAGCAGCGGGCAACAGGGAGGGCATGGCTACACCTTC,CASSGQQGGHGYTF
once,TRBJ1-1,TRBD1,TRBV2,TGTGCCAGCAGTGAAGGAGGTCCGACAGGGATTTTGAACACTGAAGCTTTCTTT,CASSEGGPTGILNTEAFF
.,TRBJ1-5,.,TRBV27,TGTGCCAGCAGTTTATCGGGCGGGTGGCCCCAGCATTTT,CASSLSGGWPQHF
.,TRBJ1-6,.,TRBV5-1,TGCGCCAGCAGCTTGGGTCAGATCGATAATTCACCCCTCCACTTT,CASSLGQIDNSPLHF
.,TRBJ2-1,.,TRBV4-1,TGCGCCAGCAGCCAACTTCGAGCCAATGAGCAGTTCTTC,CASSQLRANEQFF
.,TRBJ1-4,.,TRBV7-8,TGTGCCACCTCATCCAAGGGTACTAATGAAAAACTGTTTTTT,CATSSKGTNEKLFF
.,TRBJ1-3,.,TRBV5-6,TGTGCCAGCGGGTTGACAGGTTCTGGAAACACCATATATTTT,CASGLTGSGNTIYF
.,TRBJ1-4,.,TRBV15,TGTGCCACCAGCAGAGTTGGGTCCGGGAATGAAAAACTGTTTTTT,CATSRVGSGNEKLFF
.,TRBJ1-1,TRBD1,TRBV5-1,TGCGCCAGCAGCTCGACACAGGGGGAAGCTTTCTTT,CASSSTQGEAFF
.,TRBJ2-7,.,TRBV7-9,TGTGCCAGCAGCTTATGGGACGAGCAGTACTTC,CASSLWDEQYF